The 14 T cell receptor beta chains below come from one sample, sequenced in a study of blood T cell repertoires in COVID-19. The assay was immunoSEQ multiplex PCR, and TCRdb's table has in-frame clones only and misses some. This table has 150,000 to 200,000 clones, 80% to 85% appearing once. Sequencing was carried out using peripheral blood. The receptor source for this set is a human donor with acute or convalescent COVID-19. The donor label of this sample is uncertain.

The V gene is TRBV2, the J gene TRBJ1-6; 7 nucleotides agree with TRBD1. J lost 10 bases, V lost 5 bases, and 8 bases had no gene match. The CDR3 is 14 residues long. Germline CDR1 SNHLY, CDR2 FYNNEI. The CDR3 loop reads CASSPQQGQSPLHF. CDR3 DNA sequence: TGTGCCAGCAGTCCCCAACAGGGACAGTCACCCCTCCACTTT.

The V gene is TRBV19, the J gene TRBJ2-7, with 13 bases fitting TRBD2. CDR3 size: 13 residues. The ends lost 8 bases at V and 6 bases at J; junction bases unmatched: 4. Looked up from germline, CDR1 is LNHDA and CDR2 is SQIVND (reference sequence). CDR3 nucleotide sequence: TGTGCCAGTTCGGGACTAGCGGGATCCGAGCAGTACTTC. Protein sequence: CASSGLAGSEQYF.

This chain joins TRBV3-1 (or the pseudogene TRBV3-2) and TRBJ2-5, with a weak D call TRBD2 (5 bases). CDR3 length: 14 amino acids. Germline CDR1 reads LGHDT; CDR2 reads YNNKEL (reference sequence). Deletions cut 4 bases from V and 5 bases from J, with 14 bases between. The CDR3 region has the DNA TGTGCCAGCAGCCCTCCCGGGATTGAGGAGACCCAGTACTTC. Translation gives CASSPPGIEETQYF.

The chain carries TRBV5-1 and TRBJ1-6; weak D call: TRBD1 (5 bases). The V and J ends lost 0 bases and 10 bases respectively, with 11 bases between them. Germline loops: CDR1 SGHRS, CDR2 YFSETQ. The CDR3 sequence is 14 residues long. CDR3 nucleotides: TGCGCCAGCAGCTTGGAGGCAGGGAGGTCACCCCTCCACTTT. Its protein product is CASSLEAGRSPLHF.

Only a few counts were recorded for this clone. The V and J genes are TRBV19 and TRBJ2-5, with TRBD1 as a possible D gene (5 bases). This CDR3 has 15 amino acids. Germline V gene lookup returns CDR1 LNHDA and CDR2 SQIVND (reference sequence). V shed 0 bases and J shed 3 bases, with 11 bases lying between them. CDR3 sequence reads: CASSIEGKGEETQYF. The CDR3 DNA reads as TGTGCCAGTAGTATAGAAGGGAAAGGGGAAGAGACCCAGTACTTC.

The chain has TRBV3-1 (or the pseudogene TRBV3-2) and TRBJ1-2; 8 bases are shared with TRBD1. In germline, CDR1 is LGHDT, CDR2 YNNKEL (reference sequence). This CDR3 region has 13 residues. J gave up 10 bases and V 4 bases, and 8 bases lay outside the gene matches. CDR3 sequence reads: CASSLGQGVHYTF. As DNA, the CDR3 is TGTGCCAGCAGCCTTGGACAGGGAGTACACTACACCTTC.

This rearrangement joins TRBV13 to TRBJ2-7; D may be TRBD1 (5 bases). With 2 bases removed from V and 1 base from J, the gap between germline ends came to 6 bases. CDR1 and CDR2 from the germline V gene are PRHDT and FYEKMQ (reference sequence). The CDR3 length is 13 residues. The CDR3 sequence: CASSLRGSYEQYF. As DNA, the CDR3 is TGTGCCAGCAGCTTAAGGGGTTCCTACGAGCAGTACTTC.

The chain joins TRBV7-9 to TRBJ1-5; TRBD1 aligns across 9 bases. The trim removed 4 bases at V and 5 bases at J, leaving 12 bases unmatched. The CDR3 covers 17 residues. Germline assignment: CDR1 SEHNR and CDR2 FQNEAQ (reference sequence). CDR3 DNA sequence: TGTGCCAGCAGCTCTTACAAAGGGACAGGGAAGGATCAGCCCCAGCATTTT. Protein sequence: CASSSYKGTGKDQPQHF.

In this sample, this clone turned up once. CDR3 bases: TGTGCCGGGGCTGCCAGCTCCTACAATGAGCAGTTCTTC. Protein sequence: CAGAASSYNEQFF. The chain employs TRBV30 and TRBJ2-1, with D possibly TRBD1 on 5 matching bases. The V end was cut by 8 bases, the J end by 0 bases, with 11 bases between. In germline, CDR1 is GTSNPN, CDR2 SVGIG (reference sequence). This CDR3 has 13 amino acids.

This clone was recorded only once. This chain uses TRBV29-1 with TRBJ1-1, with unresolved D. This CDR3 contains 14 residues. CDR1 and CDR2 (germline): SQVTM, ANQGSEA. Between the trimmed V and J ends, which lost 7 bases and 1 base, there was a span of 16 bases. For the CDR3, the DNA is TGCAGCGCACACACTCCGGGGTCGAACACTGAAGCTTTCTTT. Translated, it gives CSAHTPGSNTEAFF.

The rearrangement links TRBV7-9 to TRBJ1-2; D is undetermined. Deletions cut 5 bases from V and 4 bases from J, with 14 bases between. The CDR3 spans 14 residues. Germline V lookup: CDR1 SEHNR, CDR2 FQNEAQ (reference sequence). This chain's CDR3 is CASSPAALVYGYTF. CDR3 nucleotide sequence: TGTGCCAGCAGCCCGGCGGCATTGGTCTATGGCTACACCTTC.

This clone was picked up one time. This chain connects TRBV10-3 to TRBJ1-2; weak D call: TRBD1 (6 bases). This CDR3 comprises 13 residues. Germline values: CDR1 ENHRY, CDR2 SYGVKD. V was clipped by 7 bases and J by 6 bases, with 15 bases between them. The CDR3 nucleotides are TGTGCCATCACCGGTCAACCAGGGGATGGCTACACCTTC. This sequence encodes CAITGQPGDGYTF.

The chain recombines TRBV4-1 with TRBJ2-7; TRBD1 aligns across 9 bases. CDR1 is MGHRA and CDR2 is YSYEKL in the germline V gene. CDR3 size: 16 residues. V shed 0 bases and J 4 bases; nucleotides not matched to a gene: 7. CDR3 region: CASSQDWGTGSYEQYF. Here the CDR3 DNA reads TGCGCCAGCAGCCAAGATTGGGGGACAGGGTCATACGAGCAGTACTTC.

This chain joins TRBV30 and TRBJ2-3, with TRBD2 as a possible D gene (5 bases). The length of the CDR3 is 13 residues. Germline assignment: CDR1 GTSNPN and CDR2 SVGIG (reference sequence). The V gene lost 0 bases and the J gene lost 8 bases, with 12 bases spanning the gap. CDR3 nucleotides: TGTGCCTGGAGTGTACGGGAAGCAGCTACGCAGTATTTT. This gives the protein CAWSVREAATQYF.